This TCR beta chain was profiled in a study of lung T cells in sarcoidosis with Löfgren's syndrome. General study points: TRBV2 was the preferred pairing partner of TRAV12-1, with similar CDR3s. Multiple Löfgren's syndrome patients reportedly shared TRAV12-1 and TRBV2 CDR3 motifs, suggesting public CD4+ TCRs.

Notes on this clonotype: The antigen remains undetermined.

V shed 0 bases and J 6 bases; nucleotides not matched to a gene: 8. Germline V gene sequence: CDR1 GTSNPN, CDR2 SVGIG (reference sequence). The CDR3 length is 15 residues. MiXCR, applied by TCRdb to the reads, yields one record per CDR3 protein. The profile shows more than 6,500 distinct CDR3 sequences, roughly 20% of them singletons. The clonotype comes from a human donor with sarcoidosis (Löfgren's syndrome or another form), or a control subject (not recorded which). This chain uses TRBV30 with TRBJ1-1, with 9 bases lining up with TRBD1. What was sequenced was CD4+ T cells from bronchoalveolar lavage fluid. The CDR3 sequence is CAWSVGQGIGAEAFF. The DNA of the CDR3 is TGTGCCTGGAGTGTGGGACAGGGAATAGGGGCTGAAGCTTTCTTT.